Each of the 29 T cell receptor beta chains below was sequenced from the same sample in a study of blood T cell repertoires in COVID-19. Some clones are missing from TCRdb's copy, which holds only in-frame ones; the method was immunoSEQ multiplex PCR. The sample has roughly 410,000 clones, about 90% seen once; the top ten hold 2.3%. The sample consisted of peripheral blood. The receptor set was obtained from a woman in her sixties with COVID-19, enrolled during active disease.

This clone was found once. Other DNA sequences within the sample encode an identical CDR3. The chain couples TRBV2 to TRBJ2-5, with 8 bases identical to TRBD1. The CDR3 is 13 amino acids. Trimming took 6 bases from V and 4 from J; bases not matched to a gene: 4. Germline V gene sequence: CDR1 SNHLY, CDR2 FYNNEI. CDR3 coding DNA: TGTGCCAGCAGCGGACAGGGTCGAGAGACCCAGTACTTC. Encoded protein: CASSGQGRETQYF. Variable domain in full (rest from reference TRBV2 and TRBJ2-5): EPEVTQTPSHQVTQMGQEVILRCVPISNHLYFYWYRQILGQKVEFLVSFYNNEISEKSEIFDDQFSVERPDGSNFTLKIRSTKLEDSAMYFCASSGQGRETQYFGPGTRLLVL.

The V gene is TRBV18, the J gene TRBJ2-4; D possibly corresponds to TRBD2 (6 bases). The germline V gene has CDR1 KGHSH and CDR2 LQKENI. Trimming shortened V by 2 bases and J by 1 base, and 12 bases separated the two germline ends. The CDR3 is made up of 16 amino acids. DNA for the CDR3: TGTGCCAGCTCACCAACCTCAGGAGGGGCCAAAAACATTCAGTACTTC. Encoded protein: CASSPTSGGAKNIQYF.

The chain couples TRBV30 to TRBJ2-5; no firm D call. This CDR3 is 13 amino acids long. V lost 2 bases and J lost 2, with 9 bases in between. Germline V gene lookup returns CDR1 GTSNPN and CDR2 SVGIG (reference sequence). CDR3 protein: CAWSNRRQETQYF. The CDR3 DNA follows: TGTGCCTGGAGTAACAGAAGACAAGAGACCCAGTACTTC.

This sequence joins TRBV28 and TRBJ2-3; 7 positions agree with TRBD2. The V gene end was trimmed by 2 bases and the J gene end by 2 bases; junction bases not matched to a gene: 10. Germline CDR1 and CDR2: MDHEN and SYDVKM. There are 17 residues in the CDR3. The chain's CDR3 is CASSLVSRGGYTDTQYF. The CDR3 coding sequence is TGTGCCAGCAGTTTAGTTAGCCGGGGAGGGTACACAGATACGCAGTATTTT.

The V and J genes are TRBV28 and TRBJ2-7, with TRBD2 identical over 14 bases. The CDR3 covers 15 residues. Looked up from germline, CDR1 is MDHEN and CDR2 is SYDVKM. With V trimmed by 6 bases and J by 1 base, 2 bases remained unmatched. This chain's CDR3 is CASSWTSGGSYEQYF. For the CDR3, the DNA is TGTGCCAGCAGCTGGACTAGCGGGGGGTCCTACGAGCAGTACTTC.

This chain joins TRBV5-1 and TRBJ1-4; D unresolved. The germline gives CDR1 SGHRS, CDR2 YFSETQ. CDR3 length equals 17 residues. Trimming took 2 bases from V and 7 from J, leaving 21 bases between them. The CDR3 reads CASSLTPATSVGEKLFF. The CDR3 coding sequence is TGCGCCAGCAGCTTAACTCCCGCGACTAGTGTAGGTGAAAAACTGTTTTTT.

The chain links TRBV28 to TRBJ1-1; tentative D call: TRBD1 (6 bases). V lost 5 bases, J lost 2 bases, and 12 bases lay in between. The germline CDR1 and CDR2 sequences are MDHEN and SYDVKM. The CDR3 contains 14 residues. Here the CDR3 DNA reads TGTGCCAGCAGTCCCGGGGGGCCAAACACTGAAGCTTTCTTT. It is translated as CASSPGGPNTEAFF. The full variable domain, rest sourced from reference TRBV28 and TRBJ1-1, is DVKVTQSSRYLVKRTGEKVFLECVQDMDHENMFWYRQDPGLGLRLIYFSYDVKMKEKGDIPEGYSVSREKKERFSLILESASTNQTSMYLCASSPGGPNTEAFFGQGTRLTVV.

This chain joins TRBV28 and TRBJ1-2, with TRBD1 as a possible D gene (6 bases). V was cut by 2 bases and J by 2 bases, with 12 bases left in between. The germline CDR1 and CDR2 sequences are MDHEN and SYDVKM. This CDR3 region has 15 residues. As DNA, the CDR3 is TGTGCCAGCAGTTTACCCCGACAGGAGAACTATGGCTACACCTTC. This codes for CASSLPRQENYGYTF.

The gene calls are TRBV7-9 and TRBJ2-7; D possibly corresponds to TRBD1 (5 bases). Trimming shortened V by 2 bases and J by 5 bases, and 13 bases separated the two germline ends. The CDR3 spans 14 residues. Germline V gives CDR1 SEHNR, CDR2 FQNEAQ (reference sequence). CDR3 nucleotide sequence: TGTGCCAGCAGCTTATACGCAGGGATCAACGAGCAGTACTTC. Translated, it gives CASSLYAGINEQYF.

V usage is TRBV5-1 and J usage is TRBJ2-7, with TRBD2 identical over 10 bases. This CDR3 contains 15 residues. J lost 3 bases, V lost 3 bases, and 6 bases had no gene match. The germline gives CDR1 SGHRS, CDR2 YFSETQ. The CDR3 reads CASSSLAGADYEQYF. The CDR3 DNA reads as TGCGCCAGCAGCTCGCTAGCGGGGGCTGACTACGAGCAGTACTTC.

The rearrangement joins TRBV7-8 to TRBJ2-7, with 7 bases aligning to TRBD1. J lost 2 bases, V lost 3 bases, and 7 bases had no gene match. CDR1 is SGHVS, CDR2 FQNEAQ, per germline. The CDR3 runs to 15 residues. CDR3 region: CASSFGRDRAYEQYF. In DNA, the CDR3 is TGTGCCAGCAGCTTTGGTAGGGACAGAGCCTACGAGCAGTACTTC.

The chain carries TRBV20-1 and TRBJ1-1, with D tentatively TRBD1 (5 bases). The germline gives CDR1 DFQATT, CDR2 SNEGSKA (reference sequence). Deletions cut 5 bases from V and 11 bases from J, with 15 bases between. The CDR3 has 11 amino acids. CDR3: CSAGRGEEAFF. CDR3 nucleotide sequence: TGCAGTGCTGGACGGGGGGAAGAGGCTTTCTTT.

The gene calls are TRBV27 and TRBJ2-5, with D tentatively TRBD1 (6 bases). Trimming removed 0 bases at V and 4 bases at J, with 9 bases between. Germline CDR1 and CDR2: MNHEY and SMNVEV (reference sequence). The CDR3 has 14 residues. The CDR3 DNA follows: TGTGCCAGCAGTTTATCGGGGGCTAGAGAGACCCAGTACTTC. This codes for CASSLSGARETQYF.

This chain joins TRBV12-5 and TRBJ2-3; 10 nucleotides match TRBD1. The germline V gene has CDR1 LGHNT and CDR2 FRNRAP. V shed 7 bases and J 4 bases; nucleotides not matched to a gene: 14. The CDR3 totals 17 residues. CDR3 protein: CASAWRAGDRGPDTQYF. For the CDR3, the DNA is TGTGCTAGTGCCTGGAGGGCGGGGGACAGGGGACCAGATACGCAGTATTTT.

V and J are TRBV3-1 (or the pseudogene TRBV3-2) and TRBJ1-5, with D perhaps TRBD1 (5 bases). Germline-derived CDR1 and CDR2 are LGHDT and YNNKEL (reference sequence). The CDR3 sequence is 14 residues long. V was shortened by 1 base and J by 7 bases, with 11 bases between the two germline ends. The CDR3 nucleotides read TGTGCCAGCAGCCAAGCGTGGGGGGAGCAGCCCCAGCATTTT. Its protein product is CASSQAWGEQPQHF.

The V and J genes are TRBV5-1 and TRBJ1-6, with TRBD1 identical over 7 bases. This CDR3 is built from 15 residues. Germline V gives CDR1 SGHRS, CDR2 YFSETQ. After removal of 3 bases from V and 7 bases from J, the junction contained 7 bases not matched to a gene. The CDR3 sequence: CASSSGTEGNSPLHF. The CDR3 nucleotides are TGCGCCAGCAGCTCGGGGACAGAGGGAAATTCACCCCTCCACTTT. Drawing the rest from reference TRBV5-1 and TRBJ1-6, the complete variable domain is KAGVTQTPRYLIKTRGQQVTLSCSPISGHRSVSWYQQTPGQGLQFLFEYFSETQRNKGNFPGRFSGRQFSNSRSEMNVSTLELGDSALYLCASSSGTEGNSPLHFGNGTRLTVT.

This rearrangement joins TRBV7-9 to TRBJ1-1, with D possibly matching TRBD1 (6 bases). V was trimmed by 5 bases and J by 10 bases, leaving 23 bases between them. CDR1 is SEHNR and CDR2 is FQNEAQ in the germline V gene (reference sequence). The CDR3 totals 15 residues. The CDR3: CASSPGGRGIFLAFF. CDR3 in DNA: TGTGCCAGCAGCCCTGGCGGCAGGGGAATTTTTTTAGCTTTCTTT.

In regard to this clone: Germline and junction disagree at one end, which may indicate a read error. The CDR3: CASSRLAGAPDGELFF. In DNA, the CDR3 is TGTGCTAGCAGCCGACTAGCGGGGGCCCCGGACGGGGAGCTGTTTTTT. The rearrangement links TRBV7-7 to TRBJ2-2; 12 nucleotides line up with TRBD2. The germline CDR1 and CDR2 sequences are SSHAT and FNYEAQ (reference sequence). CDR3 length: 16 residues.

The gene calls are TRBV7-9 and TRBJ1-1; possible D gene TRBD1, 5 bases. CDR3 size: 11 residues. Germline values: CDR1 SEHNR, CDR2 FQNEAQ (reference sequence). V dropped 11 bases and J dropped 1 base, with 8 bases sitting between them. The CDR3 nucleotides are TGTGCCGGGGGGGAGAACACTGAAGCTTTCTTT. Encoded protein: CAGGENTEAFF.

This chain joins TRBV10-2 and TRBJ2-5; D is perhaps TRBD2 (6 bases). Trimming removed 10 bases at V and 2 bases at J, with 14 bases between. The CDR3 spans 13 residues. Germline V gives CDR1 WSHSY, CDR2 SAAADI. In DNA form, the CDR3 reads TGCGCCAACTCACGGGGGTTACAAGAGACCCAGTACTTC. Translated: CANSRGLQETQYF.

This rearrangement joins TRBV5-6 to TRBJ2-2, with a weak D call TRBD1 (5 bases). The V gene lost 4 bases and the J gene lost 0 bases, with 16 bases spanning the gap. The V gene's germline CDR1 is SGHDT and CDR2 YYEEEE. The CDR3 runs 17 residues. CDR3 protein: CASSPIGHTANTGELFF. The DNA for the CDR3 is TGTGCCAGCAGCCCGATTGGACATACCGCGAACACCGGGGAGCTGTTTTTT.

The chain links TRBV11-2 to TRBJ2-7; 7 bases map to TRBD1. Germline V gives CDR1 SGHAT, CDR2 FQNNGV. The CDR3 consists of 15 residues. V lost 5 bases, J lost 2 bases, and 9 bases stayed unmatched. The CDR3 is CASSLHPGQTYEQYF. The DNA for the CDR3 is TGTGCCAGCAGCCTCCATCCGGGACAGACCTACGAGCAGTACTTC. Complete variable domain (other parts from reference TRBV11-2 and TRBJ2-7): EAGVAQSPRYKIIEKRQSVAFWCNPISGHATLYWYQQILGQGPKLLIQFQNNGVVDDSQLPKDRFSAERLKGVDSTLKIQPAKLEDSAVYLCASSLHPGQTYEQYFGPGTRLTVT.

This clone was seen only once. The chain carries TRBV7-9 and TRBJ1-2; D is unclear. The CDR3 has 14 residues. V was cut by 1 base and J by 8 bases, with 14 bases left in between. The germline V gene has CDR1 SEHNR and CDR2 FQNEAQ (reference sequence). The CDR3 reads CASSLELMSHGYTF. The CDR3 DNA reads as TGTGCCAGCAGCTTAGAACTGATGTCGCACGGCTACACCTTC.

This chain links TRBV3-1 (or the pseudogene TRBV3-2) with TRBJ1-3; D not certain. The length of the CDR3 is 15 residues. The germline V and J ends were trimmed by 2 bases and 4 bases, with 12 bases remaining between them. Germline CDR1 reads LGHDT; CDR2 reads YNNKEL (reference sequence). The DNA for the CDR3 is TGTGCCAGCAGCCAATTTGCAGTGGCCGGAAACACCATATATTTT. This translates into CASSQFAVAGNTIYF.

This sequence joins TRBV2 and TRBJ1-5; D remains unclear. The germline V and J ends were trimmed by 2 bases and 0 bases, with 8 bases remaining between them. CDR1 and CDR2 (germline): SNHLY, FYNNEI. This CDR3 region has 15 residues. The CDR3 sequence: CASSESRNSNQPQHF. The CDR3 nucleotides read TGTGCCAGCAGTGAAAGTAGAAATAGCAATCAGCCCCAGCATTTT. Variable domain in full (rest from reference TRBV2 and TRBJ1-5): EPEVTQTPSHQVTQMGQEVILRCVPISNHLYFYWYRQILGQKVEFLVSFYNNEISEKSEIFDDQFSVERPDGSNFTLKIRSTKLEDSAMYFCASSESRNSNQPQHFGDGTRLSIL.

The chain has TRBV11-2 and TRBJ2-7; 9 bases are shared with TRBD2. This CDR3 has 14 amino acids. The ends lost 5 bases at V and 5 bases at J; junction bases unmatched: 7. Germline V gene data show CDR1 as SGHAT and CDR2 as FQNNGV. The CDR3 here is CASSKGLARNEQYF. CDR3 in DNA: TGTGCCAGCAGCAAGGGACTAGCCAGGAACGAGCAGTACTTC.

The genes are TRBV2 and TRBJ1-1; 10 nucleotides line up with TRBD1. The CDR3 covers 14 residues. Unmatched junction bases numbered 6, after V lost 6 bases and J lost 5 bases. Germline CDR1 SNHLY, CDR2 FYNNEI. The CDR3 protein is CASSRQGAWTEAFF. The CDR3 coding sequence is TGTGCCAGCAGCCGACAGGGGGCTTGGACTGAAGCTTTCTTT.

CDR3 coding DNA: TGTGCCAGCAGTTACTCAGGTGGGGGGTACTACGAGCAGTACTTC. Protein product: CASSYSGGGYYEQYF. The V call is TRBV6-5, the J call TRBJ2-7; D perhaps matches TRBD2 (6 bases). The length of the CDR3 is 15 residues. V lost 0 bases, J lost 3 bases, and 12 bases lay in between. Germline values: CDR1 MNHEY, CDR2 SVGAGI.

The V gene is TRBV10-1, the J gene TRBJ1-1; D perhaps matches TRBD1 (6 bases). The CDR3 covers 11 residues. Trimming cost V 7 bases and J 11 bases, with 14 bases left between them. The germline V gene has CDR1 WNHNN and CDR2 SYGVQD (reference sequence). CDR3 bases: TGCGCCAGCACCCTTTACAGGGTTGCTTTCTTT. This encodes CASTLYRVAFF.